These 21 T cell receptor beta chains share one sample of origin, sequenced in a study of blood T cell repertoires in COVID-19. The protocol was immunoSEQ multiplex PCR, while the TCRdb copy is restricted to in-frame clones and leaves out a portion. The top ten hold less than 45% of the sample, which has 4,900 or so clones, roughly 67% seen once. Input material: peripheral blood. The receptors were sampled from a human donor in a cohort sampled during active COVID-19.

V and J are TRBV4-3 and TRBJ1-1; weak D call: TRBD1 (6 bases). V shed 1 base and J shed 10 bases, with 19 bases lying between them. The germline V gene has CDR1 LGHNA and CDR2 YSLEER. CDR3 length equals 15 residues. The CDR3 nucleotides are TGCGCCAGCAGCCAAGGGTGGGCACAGGGTAACCGAGCTTTCTTT. It specifies CASSQGWAQGNRAFF.

This clone was detected once. The chain joins TRBV25-1 to TRBJ1-6; D perhaps matches TRBD1 (5 bases). The V end lost 4 bases, the J end lost 7 bases, and 11 bases lay between the germline ends. The length of the CDR3 is 14 residues. CDR1 is MGHDK and CDR2 is SYGVNS in the germline V gene. CDR3 nucleotide sequence: TGTGCCAGCAGTGGCCAGGGAAGGAATTCACCCCTCCACTTT. It translates to CASSGQGRNSPLHF.

The chain links TRBV11-2 to TRBJ2-3, with a tentative D call TRBD1 (7 bases). The CDR3 is 18 residues long. Germline values: CDR1 SGHAT, CDR2 FQNNGV. The V end was cut by 6 bases, the J end by 4 bases, with 26 bases between. The CDR3 region has the DNA TGTGCCAGCAGTTATCTCAGGGGGGAAAGGGGCCAGCCAGATACGCAGTATTTT. It yields the protein CASSYLRGERGQPDTQYF.

A few counts support this clone. The chain couples TRBV5-4 to TRBJ1-2; D is undetermined. Deletions cut 0 bases from V and 8 bases from J, with 8 bases between. The CDR3 totals 12 residues. In germline, CDR1 is SGHNT, CDR2 YYREEE (reference sequence). The CDR3 protein is CASSLGAAGYTF. The CDR3 bases are TGTGCCAGCAGCTTGGGTGCGGCCGGCTACACCTTC.

The V and J genes are TRBV3-1 (or the pseudogene TRBV3-2) and TRBJ1-1; TRBD1 matches at 7 bases. There are 15 residues in the CDR3. CDR1 LGHDT and CDR2 YNNKEL come from the germline V gene (reference sequence). Trimming took 6 bases from V and 2 from J; bases not matched to a gene: 9. The CDR3 nucleotides are TGTGCCAGCAGACTAGCAAGACAGGGAAACACTGAAGCTTTCTTT. This gives the protein CASRLARQGNTEAFF.

This clone has a handful of counts. This chain links TRBV6-1 with TRBJ2-6, with TRBD1 matching 8 bases. This CDR3 comprises 17 residues. Germline CDR1 MNHNS, CDR2 SASEGT. V lost 1 base to trimming and J lost 2 bases; unmatched junction nucleotides: 4. The CDR3 region has the DNA TGTGCCAGCAGTGAAGTTCCACAGGGGGCTGGGGCCAACGTCCTGACTTTC. This translates into CASSEVPQGAGANVLTF.

The chain is built from TRBV19 and TRBJ1-2; TRBD1 matches at 8 bases. CDR1 and CDR2 (germline): LNHDA, SQIVND (reference sequence). The CDR3 runs 12 residues. V lost 11 bases and J lost 8; bases outside the gene matches: 10. CDR3 DNA sequence: TGTGCCTCCCAGGACAGGGCGAGGGGCTACACCTTC. Its translation: CASQDRARGYTF. The variable domain in full, with the rest retrieved from reference TRBV19 and TRBJ1-2, is DGGITQSPKYLFRKEGQNVTLSCEQNLNHDAMYWYRQDPGQGLRLIYYSQIVNDFQKGDIAEGYSVSREKKESFPLTVTSAQKNPTAFYLCASQDRARGYTFGSGTRLTVV.

The chain employs TRBV29-1 and TRBJ2-7; 8 bases line up with TRBD2. J gave up 0 bases and V 6 bases, and 4 bases lay outside the gene matches. CDR1 SQVTM and CDR2 ANQGSEA come from the germline V gene. CDR3 length: 13 amino acids. The CDR3: CSVLAAYSYEQYF. The CDR3 region has the DNA TGCAGCGTACTAGCGGCCTACTCCTACGAGCAGTACTTC.

The V gene is TRBV12-3 or TRBV12-4, the J gene TRBJ2-7, with D unresolved. Trimming took 5 bases from V and 6 from J, leaving 8 bases between them. This CDR3 spans 11 amino acids. The CDR3 coding sequence is TGTGCCAGCAGTCCCCGGTCCGAGCAGTACTTC. The encoded protein is CASSPRSEQYF.

The chain employs TRBV7-9 and TRBJ1-2; D gene unclear. The V end was cut by 4 bases, the J end by 7 bases, with 19 bases between. The CDR3 has 15 amino acids. Germline V gene sequence: CDR1 SEHNR, CDR2 FQNEAQ (reference sequence). CDR3 in amino acids: CASSYRGGSPSGYTF. CDR3 nucleotides: TGTGCCAGCAGCTACCGGGGTGGCAGCCCCTCTGGCTACACCTTC.

The chain joins TRBV5-1 to TRBJ1-3; no firm D call. The length of the CDR3 is 13 residues. V shed 0 bases and J shed 4 bases, with 5 bases lying between them. Germline assignment: CDR1 SGHRS and CDR2 YFSETQ. CDR3: CASSLEQGNTIYF. The CDR3 coding sequence is TGCGCCAGCAGCTTGGAACAGGGAAACACCATATATTTT.

This sequence joins TRBV2 and TRBJ1-2; the D is unclear. Trimming took 5 bases from V and 8 from J, leaving 15 bases between them. The CDR3 totals 13 residues. CDR1 and CDR2 from the germline V gene are SNHLY and FYNNEI. The CDR3 loop is CASSPVDYGGYTF. DNA for the CDR3: TGTGCCAGCAGTCCAGTTGACTATGGAGGCTACACCTTC.

The DNA of the CDR3 is TGTGCCAGCAGTTACCAGGGTCGGACCGGGGAGCTGTTTTTT. Translating gives CASSYQGRTGELFF. V usage is TRBV6-2 or TRBV6-3 and J usage is TRBJ2-2; D is perhaps TRBD1 (5 bases). The CDR3 is 14 amino acids. The V end lost 2 bases, the J end lost 5 bases, and 9 bases lay between the germline ends. Germline-derived CDR1 and CDR2 are MNHEY and SVGEGT.

The gene calls are TRBV5-1 and TRBJ1-2; D ambiguous. This CDR3 spans 15 amino acids. The germline V gene has CDR1 SGHRS and CDR2 YFSETQ. The V gene lost 0 bases and the J gene lost 10 bases, with 19 bases spanning the gap. The CDR3 loop is CASSLEFHKGDDYTF. The CDR3 DNA reads as TGCGCCAGCAGCTTGGAATTCCACAAAGGAGACGACTACACCTTC.

The chain uses TRBV7-2 and TRBJ2-3, with TRBD2 identical over 12 bases. This CDR3 has 17 amino acids. Trimming cost V 1 base and J 6 bases; bases outside gene matches: 8. Germline CDR1 is SGHTA and CDR2 is FQGNSA. In nucleotides, the CDR3 is TGTGCCAGCAGCTTAGTCCTAGCGGGGGGGCGGGTGGATACGCAGTATTTT. Translation: CASSLVLAGGRVDTQYF.

This clone is a singleton in its sample. V gene TRBV16 combines with J gene TRBJ1-4, with 7 bases lining up with TRBD1. J was trimmed by 0 bases and V by 1 base; bases with no gene match: 11. CDR1 and CDR2 from the germline V gene are KGHSY and FQNENV. The CDR3 consists of 19 residues. Here the CDR3 reads CASSQFHAPGGATNEKLFF. The DNA for the CDR3 is TGTGCCAGCAGCCAATTCCACGCCCCAGGGGGAGCAACTAATGAAAAACTGTTTTTT.

This clone showed up just once. This chain joins TRBV5-8 and TRBJ2-5, with 9 bases aligning to TRBD2. CDR3 length: 15 amino acids. J gave up 5 bases and V 4 bases, and 9 bases lay outside the gene matches. Germline assignment: CDR1 SGHTS and CDR2 YDEGEE. The CDR3 reads CASSPGLASRETQYF. For the CDR3, the DNA is TGTGCCAGCAGCCCGGGACTAGCTTCTCGGGAGACCCAGTACTTC. Full variable domain (outside the CDR3, taken from reference TRBV5-8 and TRBJ2-5): EAGVTQSPTHLIKTRGQQATLRCSPISGHTSVYWYQQALGLGLQFLLWYDEGEERNRGNFPPRFSGRQFPNYSSELNVNALELEDSALYLCASSPGLASRETQYFGPGTRLLVL.

This clone has more than one count but fewer than ten. V gene TRBV18 combines with J gene TRBJ2-2, with D perhaps matching TRBD1 (5 bases). The CDR3 has 15 residues. Germline V CDR1 and CDR2: KGHSH, LQKENI. Trimming shortened V by 3 bases and J by 5 bases, and 13 bases separated the two germline ends. CDR3 sequence (DNA): TGTGCCAGCTCACCCCTAGACGACAGTACCGGGGAGCTGTTTTTT. This gives the protein CASSPLDDSTGELFF. Full variable domain (rest looked up from reference TRBV18 and TRBJ2-2): NAGVMQNPRHLVRRRGQEARLRCSPMKGHSHVYWYRQLPEEGLKFMVYLQKENIIDESGMPKERFSAEFPKEGPSILRIQQVVRGDSAAYFCASSPLDDSTGELFFGEGSRLTVL.

V and J are TRBV4-1 and TRBJ2-2; TRBD2 matches at 12 bases. Germline V CDR1 and CDR2: MGHRA, YSYEKL. After removal of 3 bases from V and 4 bases from J, the junction contained 3 bases not matched to a gene. The CDR3 extends over 16 amino acids. In nucleotides, the CDR3 is TGCGCCAGCAGCCACTTACTAGCGGGGGGCACCGGGGAGCTGTTTTTT. It yields the protein CASSHLLAGGTGELFF.

V gene TRBV11-3 combines with J gene TRBJ2-7; D possibly corresponds to TRBD1 (7 bases). Germline CDR1 SGHNT, CDR2 YENEEA. Trimming removed 0 bases from V and 5 bases from J, with 11 bases in between. The CDR3 contains 14 residues. The DNA of the CDR3 is TGTGCCAGCAGCTTAGATGTCAGGGGGGACGAGCAGTACTTC. Encoded protein: CASSLDVRGDEQYF. Together with reference TRBV11-3 and TRBJ2-7, the CDR3 gives the full variable domain: EAGVVQSPRYKIIEKKQPVAFWCNPISGHNTLYWYLQNLGQGPELLIRYENEEAVDDSQLPKDRFSAERLKGVDSTLKIQPAELGDSAVYLCASSLDVRGDEQYFGPGTRLTVT.

This chain joins TRBV29-1 and TRBJ2-5; TRBD1 matches 7 bases. Per germline, CDR1 SQVTM and CDR2 ANQGSEA. V lost 6 bases to trimming and J lost 5 bases; unmatched junction nucleotides: 18. This CDR3 is 16 amino acids long. This chain's CDR3 is CSVRGVGKGATETQYF. For the CDR3, the DNA is TGCAGCGTCCGTGGAGTAGGTAAGGGGGCGACGGAGACCCAGTACTTC.